The TCR beta chain described here comes from a study of preoperative IRX-2 immunotherapy in early breast cancer. The assay was immunoSEQ multiplex PCR, and TCRdb's table has in-frame clones only and misses some. The table has 40,000 to 50,000 clones, 60% to 85% seen once; the top ten hold roughly 1.2%. Stated treatment: preoperative locoregional IRX-2 cytokine immunotherapy. This phase Ib study tested locoregional IRX-2 cytokine immunotherapy given before surgery. The CDR3 consists of 13 residues. Trimming cost V 9 bases and J 7 bases, with 19 bases left between them. The sample consisted of tumor tissue, taken after IRX-2 immunotherapy. The source of this sequence is a human donor with breast cancer. The chain employs TRBV23-1 and TRBJ2-7; possible D gene TRBD2, 5 bases. TRBV23-1 has ORF status, its function being uncertain. CDR3 sequence: CASHFSTGSEQYF. The DNA of the CDR3 is TGCGCCAGTCATTTTTCGACGGGGAGTGAGCAGTACTTC.